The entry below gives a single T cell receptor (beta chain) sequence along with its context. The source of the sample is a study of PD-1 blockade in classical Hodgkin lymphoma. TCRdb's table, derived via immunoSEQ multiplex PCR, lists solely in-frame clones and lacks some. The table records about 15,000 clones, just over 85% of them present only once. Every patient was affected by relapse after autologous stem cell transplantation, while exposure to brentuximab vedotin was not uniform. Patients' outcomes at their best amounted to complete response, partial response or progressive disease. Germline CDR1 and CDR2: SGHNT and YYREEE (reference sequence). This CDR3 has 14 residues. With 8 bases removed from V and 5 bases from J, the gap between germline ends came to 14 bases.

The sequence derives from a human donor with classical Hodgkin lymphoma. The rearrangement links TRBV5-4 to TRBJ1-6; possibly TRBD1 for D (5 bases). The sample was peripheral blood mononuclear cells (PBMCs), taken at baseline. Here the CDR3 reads CASQAPRDNSPLHF. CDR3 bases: TGTGCCAGTCAGGCCCCCAGGGATAATTCACCCCTCCACTTT.